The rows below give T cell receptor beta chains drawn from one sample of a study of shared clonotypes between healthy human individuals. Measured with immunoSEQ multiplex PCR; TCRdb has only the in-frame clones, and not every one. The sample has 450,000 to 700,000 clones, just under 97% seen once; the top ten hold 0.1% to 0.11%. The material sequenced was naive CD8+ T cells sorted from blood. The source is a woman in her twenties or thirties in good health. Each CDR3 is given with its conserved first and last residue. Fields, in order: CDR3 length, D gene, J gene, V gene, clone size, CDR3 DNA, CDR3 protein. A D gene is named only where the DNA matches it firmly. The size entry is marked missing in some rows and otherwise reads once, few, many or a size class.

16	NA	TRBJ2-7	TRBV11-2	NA	TGTGCCAGCAGCACGAGTGCGGGCAGGGAGCTATACGAGCAGTACTTC	CASSTSAGRELYEQYF
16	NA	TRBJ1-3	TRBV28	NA	TGTGCCAGCAGCTCCCCCGACAGATACTCTGGAAACACCATATATTTT	CASSSPDRYSGNTIYF
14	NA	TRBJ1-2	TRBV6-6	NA	TGTGCCAGCAGTTACTCACCGGAAACCTATGGCTACACCTTC	CASSYSPETYGYTF
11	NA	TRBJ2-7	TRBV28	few	TGTGCCAGCAGTTACTCCTACGAGCAGTACTTC	CASSYSYEQYF
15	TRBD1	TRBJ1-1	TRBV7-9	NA	TGTGCCAGCAGCTTAGGACTAGGGACAGACACTGAAGCTTTCTTT	CASSLGLGTDTEAFF
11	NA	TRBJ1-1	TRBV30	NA	TGTGCCTTCGGACGAAACACTGAAGCTTTCTTT	CAFGRNTEAFF
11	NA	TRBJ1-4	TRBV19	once	TGTGCCAGTTATACCCAGGGAAAACTGTTTTTT	CASYTQGKLFF
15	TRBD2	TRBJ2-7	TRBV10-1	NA	TGCGCCAGCAGTAGAGGGCTAGCGGGTTCCTACGAGCAGTACTTC	CASSRGLAGSYEQYF
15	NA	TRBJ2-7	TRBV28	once	TGTGCCAGCACCACGCGTGAGTTTGGTGCGTTCGAGCAGTACTTC	CASTTREFGAFEQYF
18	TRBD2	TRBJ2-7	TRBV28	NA	TGTGCCAGCACCTTGGGGACTAGCGGGAGTCTAGTACCCTACGAGCAGTACTTC	CASTLGTSGSLVPYEQYF
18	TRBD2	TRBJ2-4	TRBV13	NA	TGTGCCAGCAGCTTACACGCTAGCGGGCCTCTAGCCAAAAACATTCAGTACTTC	CASSLHASGPLAKNIQYF
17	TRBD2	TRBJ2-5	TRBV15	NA	TGTGCCACCAGCAGAGATCAAGTCCTAGCGGGAAGGATACCCCAGTACTTC	CATSRDQVLAGRIPQYF
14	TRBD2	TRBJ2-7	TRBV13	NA	TGTGCCAGCAGCTTAGGCACTAGCGTATACGAGCAGTACTTC	CASSLGTSVYEQYF
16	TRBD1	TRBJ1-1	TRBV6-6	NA	TGTGCCAGCAGTTACGGGACAGCCTACATGAACACTGAAGCTTTCTTT	CASSYGTAYMNTEAFF
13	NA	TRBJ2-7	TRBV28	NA	TGTGCCAGCAGTTCAGGGGACGGCTACGAGCAGTACTTC	CASSSGDGYEQYF
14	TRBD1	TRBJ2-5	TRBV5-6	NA	TGTGCCAGCAGCCGGGACAGGGAGTGGGAGACCCAGTACTTC	CASSRDREWETQYF
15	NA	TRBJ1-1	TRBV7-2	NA	TGTGCCAGCAGCCCTCCCGGGGCCTACGGGGCTGAAGCTTTCTTT	CASSPPGAYGAEAFF
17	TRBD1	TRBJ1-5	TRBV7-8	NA	TGTGCCAGCAGCTCCGGGACAGGGTCCGTTGCTATTCAGCCCCAGCATTTT	CASSSGTGSVAIQPQHF
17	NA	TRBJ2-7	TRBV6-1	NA	TGTGCCAGCAGTGAAACGCACAGCGACATCTATTCCTACGAGCAGTACTTC	CASSETHSDIYSYEQYF
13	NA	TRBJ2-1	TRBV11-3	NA	TGTGCCAGCAGCTTATCCCCCTACAATGAGCAGTTCTTC	CASSLSPYNEQFF
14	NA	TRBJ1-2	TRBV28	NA	TGTGCCAGCAGTTTCTCTCCAACAAACTATGGCTACACCTTC	CASSFSPTNYGYTF
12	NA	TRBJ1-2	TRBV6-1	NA	TGTGCCAGCATTGGGGGGGCGTACGGCTACACCTTC	CASIGGAYGYTF
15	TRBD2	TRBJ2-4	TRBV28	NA	TGTGCCACGGCACTAGCACCCCGGGGGGAAAACATTCAGTACTTC	CATALAPRGENIQYF
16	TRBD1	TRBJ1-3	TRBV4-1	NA	TGCGCCAGCAGCCAAGTTGGGACAGGGTCTGGAAACACCATATATTTT	CASSQVGTGSGNTIYF
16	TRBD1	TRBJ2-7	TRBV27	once	TGTGCCAGCAGCACGTTCCGGACAGGGCTAGCTTACGAGCAGTACTTC	CASSTFRTGLAYEQYF
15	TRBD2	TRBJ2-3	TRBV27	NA	TGTGCCAGCAGCGTACTAGCGGGAGATCGTGATACGCAGTATTTT	CASSVLAGDRDTQYF
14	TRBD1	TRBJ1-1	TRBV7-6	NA	TGTGCCAGCAGCTTAAACGGACAGGCGTTTGAAGCTTTCTTT	CASSLNGQAFEAFF
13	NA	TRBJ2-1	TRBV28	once	TGTGCCAGCAGCATCTTGGGGGACTCTGAGCAGTTCTTC	CASSILGDSEQFF
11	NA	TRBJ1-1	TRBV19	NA	TGTGCCAGTAGTAGGGCGACTGAAGCTTTCTTT	CASSRATEAFF
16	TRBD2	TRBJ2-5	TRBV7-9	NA	TGTGCCAGCGGACCCCCGGGACTAGGGGGTCTAGAGACCCAGTACTTC	CASGPPGLGGLETQYF
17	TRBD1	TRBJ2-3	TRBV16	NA	TGTGCCAGCAGCCCTGATGGGACAGGGGGCGCGGAAGATACGCAGTATTTT	CASSPDGTGGAEDTQYF
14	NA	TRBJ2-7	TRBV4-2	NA	TGTGCCAGCAGCCAAGAAGGATCCCTTTACGAGCAGTACTTC	CASSQEGSLYEQYF
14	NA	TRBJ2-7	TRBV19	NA	TGTGCCAGTAGTGCGACAGGAGGGGACTACGAGCAGTACTTC	CASSATGGDYEQYF
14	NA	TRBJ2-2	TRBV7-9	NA	TGTGCCAGCAGGCCCGGGACTAACACCGGGGAGCTGTTTTTT	CASRPGTNTGELFF
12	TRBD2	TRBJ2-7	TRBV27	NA	TGTGCCAGTAAGCGGGGGGACTACGAGCAGTACTTC	CASKRGDYEQYF
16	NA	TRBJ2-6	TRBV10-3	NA	TGTGCCATCCCCGGACCTTCGGGATCTGGGGCCAACGTCCTGACTTTC	CAIPGPSGSGANVLTF
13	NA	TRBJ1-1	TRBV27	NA	TGTGCCAGCAGTTTAGTTGTGCCGGGTGAAGCTTTCTTT	CASSLVVPGEAFF
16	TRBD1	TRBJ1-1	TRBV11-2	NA	TGTGCCAGCAGCGACAACCGACAGGGTTCTGACACTGAAGCTTTCTTT	CASSDNRQGSDTEAFF
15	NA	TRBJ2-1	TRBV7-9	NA	TGTGCCAGCCGCCTGGGAGCTAGCTCAGGCAATGAGCAGTTCTTC	CASRLGASSGNEQFF
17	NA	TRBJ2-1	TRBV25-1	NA	TGTGCCAGCAGTCCTTCTGGGGGTCTAGCGACAGACAATGAGCAGTTCTTC	CASSPSGGLATDNEQFF
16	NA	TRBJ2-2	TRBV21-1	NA	TGTGCCAGCAGCTCCCAGACGGGCGCGAACACCGGGGAGCTGTTTTTT	CASSSQTGANTGELFF
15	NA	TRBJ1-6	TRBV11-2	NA	TGTGCCAGCAGCCCTACACTCAGGCGGGCTTCACCCCTCCACTTT	CASSPTLRRASPLHF
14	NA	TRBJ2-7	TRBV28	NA	TGTGCCAGCAGTTTGAGGGCCGTGGGATACGAGCAGTACTTC	CASSLRAVGYEQYF
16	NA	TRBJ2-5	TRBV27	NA	TGTGCCAGCAGTCCAGACCTAGGGAGCGAACAAGAGACCCAGTACTTC	CASSPDLGSEQETQYF
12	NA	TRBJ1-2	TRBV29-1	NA	TGCAGCGTTGAAGCCCGCCATGCGGGCTACACCTTC	CSVEARHAGYTF
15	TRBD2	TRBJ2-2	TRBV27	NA	TGTGCCAGCAGTTGGACTAGCGGGAGAGGCGGGGAGCTGTTTTTT	CASSWTSGRGGELFF
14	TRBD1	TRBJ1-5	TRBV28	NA	TGTGCCAGCAGCCTTGGACAGGGACTACAGCCCCAGCATTTT	CASSLGQGLQPQHF
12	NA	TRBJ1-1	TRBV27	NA	TGTGCCAGTAGCCTGCCCGGGGCTGAAGCTTTCTTT	CASSLPGAEAFF